This T cell receptor beta chain was sequenced during a study of early stage breast cancer tumors. This normal breast sample came from a site about 1.8-4.5 cm away from the tumor. V lost 8 bases, J lost 4 bases, and 10 bases stayed unmatched. Germline lookup yields CDR1 SNHLY and CDR2 FYNNEI. The CDR3 contains 15 residues. The protocol was immunoSEQ multiplex PCR, while the TCRdb copy is restricted to in-frame clones and leaves out a portion. The sample gives 10,000 or so clones, 71% of which show up once; over 15% is in the top ten. With regard to this clone: Its antigen remains unidentified.

Overall study findings and caveats: Blood repertoires resembled normal breast more than tumor. Bulk DNA sequencing of unsorted cells missed chain pairing and markers.

Sequencing was carried out using normal breast tissue next to the tumor. The clonotype was recovered from a person between 55 and 70 years old with breast cancer. This rearrangement joins TRBV2 to TRBJ2-1; 8 nucleotides align to TRBD2. The CDR3 DNA reads TGTGCCAGCTCCCCGCCGGCGGGAGGATACAATGAGCAGTTCTTC. Translating it yields CASSPPAGGYNEQFF.